The 19 T cell receptor beta chains below all came from one sample that was sequenced in a study of shared T cell receptors in the human thymus. The table came from immunoSEQ multiplex PCR; TCRdb's copy has only in-frame clones and leaves some out. The profile covers some 700,000 clones, with roughly 90% appearing a single time and over 0.008% taken by the ten largest. These same data were also listed under a study on human thymus T cells.

Sequencing was performed on thymocytes. These receptor sequences come from a boy in the first two years of life with a congenital heart defect.

The chain couples TRBV10-3 to TRBJ2-1; 13 nucleotides line up with TRBD2. CDR1 is ENHRY, CDR2 SYGVKD, per germline. The CDR3 spans 14 residues. The J segment lost 7 bases and the V segment lost 7 bases, leaving 4 bases of the junction unmatched. The CDR3 protein is CAITGTSGKNEQFF. DNA for the CDR3: TGTGCCATCACCGGGACTAGCGGGAAAAATGAGCAGTTCTTC.

The chain has TRBV14 and TRBJ1-1; perhaps TRBD1 as D (6 bases). Germline V lookup: CDR1 SGHDN, CDR2 FVKESK. Trimming removed 4 bases at V and 4 bases at J, with 16 bases between. This CDR3 is 15 amino acids long. The CDR3 loop reads CASSLIGRGSTEAFF. CDR3 DNA: TGTGCCAGCAGCCTCATAGGGAGGGGGTCCACTGAAGCTTTCTTT.

The chain couples TRBV6-6 to TRBJ2-6, with D possibly being TRBD2 (5 bases). The CDR3 loop spans 16 amino acids. V dropped 0 bases and J dropped 4 bases, with 10 bases sitting between them. CDR1 and CDR2 from the germline V gene are MNHNY and SVGAGI (reference sequence). The CDR3 here is CASSYSSGFGANVLTF. The CDR3 region has the DNA TGTGCCAGCAGTTACTCATCGGGGTTCGGGGCCAACGTCCTGACTTTC.

The chain's CDR3 is CARSLFRFWEKLFF. The CDR3, as DNA: TGTGCCAGAAGCTTATTCAGGTTTTGGGAAAAACTGTTTTTT. This chain uses TRBV5-3 with TRBJ1-4, with D hard to call. TRBV5-3 is given ORF status, its function remaining uncertain. The V gene lost 2 bases and the J gene lost 8 bases, with 13 bases spanning the gap. This CDR3 comprises 14 residues.

This chain joins TRBV30 and TRBJ2-7; TRBD2 matches at 12 bases. Germline values: CDR1 GTSNPN, CDR2 SVGIG (reference sequence). The V gene end was trimmed by 3 bases and the J gene end by 2 bases; junction bases not matched to a gene: 5. CDR3 size: 15 residues. The CDR3 sequence: CAWRPGLAGTYEQYF. The CDR3 DNA reads TGTGCCTGGAGACCAGGACTAGCGGGAACCTACGAGCAGTACTTC.

The chain has TRBV25-1 and TRBJ2-1, with 9 bases lining up with TRBD2. The CDR3 is 15 amino acids. With V trimmed by 4 bases and J by 6 bases, 7 bases remained unmatched. Per the germline V gene, CDR1 is MGHDK and CDR2 is SYGVNS. CDR3: CASSGAGGRGNEQFF. For the CDR3, the DNA is TGTGCCAGCAGTGGGGCGGGAGGGAGGGGCAATGAGCAGTTCTTC.

The chain is built from TRBV11-2 and TRBJ2-3, with 10 bases identical to TRBD2. The CDR3 sequence is 16 residues long. V trimming: 5 bases; J trimming: 6 bases; junction bases outside the gene matches: 11. Germline CDR1 is SGHAT and CDR2 is FQNNGV. Written as DNA, the CDR3 is TGTGCCAGCAGCCCGCGGGCTAGCGGGAGTGAGGATACGCAGTATTTT. Translated, it gives CASSPRASGSEDTQYF.

The chain is built from TRBV2 and TRBJ2-2, with D possibly being TRBD2 (6 bases). The CDR3 covers 16 residues. V shed 8 bases and J shed 5 bases, with 21 bases lying between them. The V gene's germline CDR1 is SNHLY and CDR2 FYNNEI. The CDR3 loop is CASGPYWGSGTGELFF. CDR3 in DNA: TGTGCCAGCGGCCCTTACTGGGGGAGCGGGACCGGGGAGCTGTTTTTT. Full variable domain (rest looked up from reference TRBV2 and TRBJ2-2): EPEVTQTPSHQVTQMGQEVILRCVPISNHLYFYWYRQILGQKVEFLVSFYNNEISEKSEIFDDQFSVERPDGSNFTLKIRSTKLEDSAMYFCASGPYWGSGTGELFFGEGSRLTVL.

The chain is built from TRBV5-4 and TRBJ2-1, with a possible D match to TRBD2 (7 bases). Germline CDR1 and CDR2: SGHNT and YYREEE (reference sequence). V gave up 9 bases and J gave up 12 bases, with 22 bases separating them. This CDR3 has 13 residues. CDR3: CAIRTRGGHGQFF. Written as DNA, the CDR3 is TGTGCCATACGGACTAGAGGGGGACACGGGCAGTTCTTC.

This chain connects TRBV13 to TRBJ1-2, with 7 positions matching TRBD1. Trimming at V came to 5 bases and at J to 0 bases, leaving 9 bases not matched to a gene. Germline V gene sequence: CDR1 PRHDT, CDR2 FYEKMQ (reference sequence). This CDR3 is 16 amino acids long. The CDR3 spells CASSERGQLSNYGYTF. The CDR3 nucleotides are TGTGCCAGCAGCGAGAGGGGACAGCTCTCTAACTATGGCTACACCTTC.

The chain has TRBV28 and TRBJ2-7, with TRBD2 matching 14 bases. Germline V lookup: CDR1 MDHEN, CDR2 SYDVKM. The CDR3 has 21 amino acids. Trimming at V came to 11 bases and at J to 4 bases, leaving 28 bases not matched to a gene. CDR3 protein: CAPPTGGDVLGLAGVEYEQYF. The DNA for the CDR3 is TGTGCCCCACCGACGGGGGGGGATGTTTTGGGACTAGCGGGAGTAGAGTACGAGCAGTACTTC. The full variable domain, its missing parts supplied by reference TRBV28 and TRBJ2-7, is DVKVTQSSRYLVKRTGEKVFLECVQDMDHENMFWYRQDPGLGLRLIYFSYDVKMKEKGDIPEGYSVSREKKERFSLILESASTNQTSMYLCAPPTGGDVLGLAGVEYEQYFGPGTRLTVT.

This chain joins TRBV4-1 and TRBJ2-7; TRBD2 agrees at 9 bases. CDR1 is MGHRA and CDR2 is YSYEKL in the germline V gene. V lost 0 bases and J lost 3; bases outside the gene matches: 3. The CDR3 is made up of 15 amino acids. CDR3 in DNA: TGCGCCAGCAGCCAAGATCCTAGCGGGGACTACGAGCAGTACTTC. This codes for CASSQDPSGDYEQYF.

V usage is TRBV5-4 and J usage is TRBJ1-2; D not certain. Deletions cut 3 bases from V and 7 bases from J, with 10 bases between. CDR3 length: 12 amino acids. Germline loops: CDR1 SGHNT, CDR2 YYREEE (reference sequence). CDR3 in DNA: TGTGCCAGCAGCTGGGCACGGGGTGGCTACACCTTC. It is translated as CASSWARGGYTF.

The chain uses TRBV11-2 and TRBJ2-7, with D perhaps matching TRBD2 (6 bases). V was shortened by 0 bases and J by 7 bases, with 22 bases between the two germline ends. CDR1 and CDR2 from the germline V gene are SGHAT and FQNNGV. The CDR3 covers 17 residues. CDR3 region: CASSLDSVRDYSGEQYF. CDR3 in DNA: TGTGCCAGCAGCTTAGATAGTGTGCGGGATTACTCGGGGGAGCAGTACTTC.

This clone was picked up a small number of times. This chain uses TRBV19 with TRBJ2-3, with 7 bases matching TRBD2. V lost 3 bases and J lost 0; bases outside the gene matches: 6. Per the germline V gene, CDR1 is LNHDA and CDR2 is SQIVND (reference sequence). The CDR3 runs to 16 residues. The CDR3 sequence: CASSMVGTTSTDTQYF. The CDR3 bases are TGTGCCAGTAGTATGGTTGGGACTACTAGCACAGATACGCAGTATTTT.

This sequence joins TRBV7-8 and TRBJ2-7; D is unclear. V was shortened by 3 bases and J by 1 base, with 10 bases between the two germline ends. Germline CDR1 and CDR2: SGHVS and FQNEAQ. CDR3 length: 14 residues. The CDR3: CASSFGESSYEQYF. Here the CDR3 DNA reads TGTGCCAGCAGCTTTGGAGAGTCGTCCTACGAGCAGTACTTC.

The chain combines TRBV7-9 with TRBJ2-2, with TRBD2 matching 7 bases. Germline V gene sequence: CDR1 SEHNR, CDR2 FQNEAQ (reference sequence). The V and J ends lost 4 bases and 5 bases, in that order; junction bases with no gene match: 10. The CDR3 is 16 residues long. CDR3 coding DNA: TGTGCCAGCAGCTCACCGACTAGCCGAGTGACCGGGGAGCTGTTTTTT. Translation gives CASSSPTSRVTGELFF.

This rearrangement joins TRBV9 to TRBJ2-7, with a weak D call TRBD2 (6 bases). In germline, CDR1 is SGDLS, CDR2 YYNGEE. V was pared by 2 bases and J by 2 bases, with 11 bases between. The CDR3 has 14 residues. The CDR3 region is CASSVDLAAYEQYF. CDR3 nucleotide sequence: TGTGCCAGCAGCGTGGATTTAGCGGCCTACGAGCAGTACTTC.

The chain joins TRBV12-5 to TRBJ2-3; D perhaps matches TRBD2 (6 bases). This CDR3 is built from 15 residues. CDR1 and CDR2 (germline): LGHNT, FRNRAP. Trimming stripped 6 bases from V and 1 base from J, with 14 bases between. Here the CDR3 reads CASGVREVGTDTQYF. In DNA, the CDR3 is TGTGCTAGTGGAGTAAGGGAGGTTGGCACAGATACGCAGTATTTT.